The clone carrying this TCR beta chain came up a few times. CDR1 and CDR2 (germline): DFQATT, SNEGSKA (reference sequence). V trimming: 2 bases; J trimming: 1 base; junction bases outside the gene matches: 14. The CDR3 covers 18 residues. The TCRbeta library was prepared with unique molecular identifiers. TCRdb passed the PCR reads through MiXCR, listing each CDR3 protein once. The repertoire holds 150,000 to 200,000 distinct CDR3 sequences, roughly 15% seen once, with around 13% in the top ten. The source of the sample is a study of T-cell reconstitution after alpha-beta-depleted transplantation in children.

The material was PBMCs from the stem cell graft donor, obtained from the stem cell graft. This sequence originates from a human donor who donated a stem cell graft to a child with acute lymphoblastic leukemia. This chain connects TRBV20-1 to TRBJ2-1, with 7 bases matching TRBD2. CDR3 nucleotide sequence: TGCAGTGCTAGACCAGGAGGAGTAGCGGGTTTATCCTACAATGAGCAGTTCTTC. Translating it yields CSARPGGVAGLSYNEQFF.